This T cell receptor beta chain is drawn from a study of blood T cell repertoires in COVID-19 (dated by TCRdb to the early 2020s). Study-wide context: Collaborator samples came from the United States, Italy and Spain and covered acute and convalescent phases of COVID-19. The repertoires were made available in a free public database intended to serve as a resource for research on the immune response to SARS-CoV-2. Samples were obtained from the ongoing ImmuneRACE study (first 160 participants) and from about 1,300 subjects provided by 6 global collaborators. The material from the prospective study consisted of cDNA or gDNA derived from T cells, B-cell-depleted T cells, or PBMCs. Where HLA class I and class II types were available, the types were taken from metadata supplied by the sample provider, not from assay-based typing. Sample metadata almost always included a de-identified subject ID, COVID-19 status, age in years and sex. Subjects who had been exposed to COVID-19, were actively infected with it, or had recovered from it provided the deeply sampled blood TCRbeta repertoires that made up the dataset. The full study reports these points: Clinical and demographic metadata were provided uncurated, with the amount varying by source and participant.

TCRbeta CDR3 regions were amplified from genomic DNA by means of the immunoSEQ Assay, a bias-controlled multiplex PCR. Processing in the source paper ran as follows. Within the assay, amplification of reference gene primers was used to estimate how many nucleated cells each sample contained. To quantify the absolute abundance of each unique TCRbeta CDR3 rearrangement, sequence reads were collapsed and filtered. For each sample, productive Simpson clonality was calculated as the square root of Simpson's diversity index across productive rearrangements. TCRdb took over this immuneACCESS table, retaining in-frame rearrangements with V and J assigned. Such tables are incomplete; in checked studies, under half of the missing clones stem from an unresolved V gene, and the remainder is unexplained. That table furnishes V, J and clone size, whereas the DNA furnished D and trimming. The sample yields 300,000 to 450,000 clones; 85% to 90% were counted once. The ten largest account for just over 1% of the sample.

Per the germline V gene (reference sequence), LNHDA is the CDR1 and SQIVND is the CDR2. V loses 10 bases, J loses 5 bases, and the germline ends lie 11 bases apart. The CDR3 starts with the cysteine, ends with the phenylalanine, and has 11 residues. CDR3 DNA is the only sequence kept; it has 33 bases, read in frame from the first base. Comment on this clone: The antigen it recognizes is unknown. Base qualities are not at hand, and no much larger clone is one base apart.

Participants in the prospective study were enrolled through a virtual design, were aged about 18 to 100 years, and lived in 24 United States geographic areas. In the prospective study, participants were assigned to cohorts based on the clinical history participants reported in a screening survey and a study questionnaire. Exposed participants had been in contact with someone with a PCR-confirmed or clinician-diagnosed COVID-19 case within 2 weeks of study entry. Mobile phlebotomists in the prospective study collected whole blood, serum and a nasopharyngeal or oropharyngeal swab from every participant. Participants in the prospective study had the option to provide additional blood draws and questionnaires over a roughly two-month period. Blood samples from the prospective study were shipped frozen or at room temperature prior to DNA extraction.

The V gene is TRBV19 and the J gene is TRBJ1-2; perhaps TRBD1 is the D gene, with 6 bases matching. The sample comprised PBMCs or T cells enriched from blood (not recorded which). The origin of this receptor is a woman under 40 who had been exposed to COVID-19. The base sequence is TGTGCCACCCCAGGACAGTATGGCTACACCTTC. This is translated as CATPGQYGYTF.